This T cell receptor (beta chain) was sequenced for a study of response to subunit inactivated influenza vaccine. General study points: Authors suggested that a seasonal influenza vaccination recruits few new T cells each time.

Trimming pared 6 bases from V and 0 bases from J, leaving 14 bases between. The CDR3 consists of 15 residues. This clonotype has a count of ten or more. Its antigen remains unknown. One entry per CDR3 protein results from TCRdb running MiXCR on the RT-PCR reads. The sample lists 170,000 or so distinct CDR3 sequences, around 11% occurring once. This sequence joins TRBV12-3 or TRBV12-4 and TRBJ1-1, with a tentative D call TRBD1 (5 bases). The TCR was taken from a man aged 45 to 70 who received an inactivated influenza vaccine. The sequences come from CD8+ T cells sorted from PBMCs, collected roughly 24 months after vaccination. This CDR3 is CASRSAGTVNTEAFF. The CDR3, as DNA: TGTGCCAGCAGATCCGCCGGGACGGTGAACACTGAAGCTTTCTTT.